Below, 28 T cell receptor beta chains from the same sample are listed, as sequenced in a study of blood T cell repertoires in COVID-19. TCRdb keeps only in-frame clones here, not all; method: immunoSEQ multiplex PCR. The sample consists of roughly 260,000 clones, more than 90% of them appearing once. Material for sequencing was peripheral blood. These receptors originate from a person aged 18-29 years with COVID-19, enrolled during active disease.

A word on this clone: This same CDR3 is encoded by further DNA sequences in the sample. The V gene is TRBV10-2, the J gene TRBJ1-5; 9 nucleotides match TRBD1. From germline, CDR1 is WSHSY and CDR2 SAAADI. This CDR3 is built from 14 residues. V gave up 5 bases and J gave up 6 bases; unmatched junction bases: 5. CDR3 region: CASSQQGAGQPQHF. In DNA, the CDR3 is TGCGCCAGCAGTCAACAGGGGGCCGGTCAGCCCCAGCATTTT.

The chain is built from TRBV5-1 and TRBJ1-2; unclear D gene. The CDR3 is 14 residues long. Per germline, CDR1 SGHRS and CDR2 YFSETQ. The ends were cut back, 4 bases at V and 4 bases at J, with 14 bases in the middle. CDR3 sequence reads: CASSLTSAGYGYTF. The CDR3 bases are TGCGCCAGCAGCCTAACCAGCGCCGGCTATGGCTACACCTTC.

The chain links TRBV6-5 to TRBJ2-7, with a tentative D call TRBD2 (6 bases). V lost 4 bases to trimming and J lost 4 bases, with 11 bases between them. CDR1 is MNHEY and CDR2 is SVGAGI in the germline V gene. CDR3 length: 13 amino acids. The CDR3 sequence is CASSFGGRYEQYF. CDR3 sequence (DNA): TGTGCCAGCAGTTTCGGAGGGAGGTACGAGCAGTACTTC.

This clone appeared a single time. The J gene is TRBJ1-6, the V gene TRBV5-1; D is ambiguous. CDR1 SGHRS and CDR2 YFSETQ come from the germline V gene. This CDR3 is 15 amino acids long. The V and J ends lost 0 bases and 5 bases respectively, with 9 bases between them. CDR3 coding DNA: TGCGCCAGCAGCTTGGTAGAAACCGATAATTCACCCCTCCACTTT. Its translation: CASSLVETDNSPLHF.

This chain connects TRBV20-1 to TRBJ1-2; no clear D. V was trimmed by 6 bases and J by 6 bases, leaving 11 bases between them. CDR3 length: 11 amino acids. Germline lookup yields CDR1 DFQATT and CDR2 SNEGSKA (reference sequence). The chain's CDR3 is CSAKEVDGYTF. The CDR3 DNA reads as TGCAGTGCGAAGGAGGTGGATGGCTACACCTTC.

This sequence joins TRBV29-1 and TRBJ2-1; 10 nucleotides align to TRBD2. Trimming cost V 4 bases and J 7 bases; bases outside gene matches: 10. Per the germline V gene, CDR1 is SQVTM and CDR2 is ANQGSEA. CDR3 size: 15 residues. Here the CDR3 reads CSVGTSGIVGNEQFF. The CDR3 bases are TGCAGCGTTGGAACTAGCGGGATTGTAGGGAATGAGCAGTTCTTC.

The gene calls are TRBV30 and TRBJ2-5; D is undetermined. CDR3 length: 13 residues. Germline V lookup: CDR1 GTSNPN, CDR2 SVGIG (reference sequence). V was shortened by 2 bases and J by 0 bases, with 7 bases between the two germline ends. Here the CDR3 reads CAWSTENQETQYF. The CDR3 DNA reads TGTGCCTGGAGTACAGAGAACCAAGAGACCCAGTACTTC.

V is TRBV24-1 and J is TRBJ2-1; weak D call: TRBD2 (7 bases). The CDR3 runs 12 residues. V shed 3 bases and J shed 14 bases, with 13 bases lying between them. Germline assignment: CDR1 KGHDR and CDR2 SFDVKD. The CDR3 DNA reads TGTGCCACCAGTGATGGGGGGGCTCACGAGTTCTTC. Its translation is CATSDGGAHEFF.

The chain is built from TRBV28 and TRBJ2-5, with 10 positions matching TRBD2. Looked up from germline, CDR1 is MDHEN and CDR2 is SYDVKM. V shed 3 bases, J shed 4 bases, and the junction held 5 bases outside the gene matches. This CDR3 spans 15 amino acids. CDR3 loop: CASSFSSSGRETQYF. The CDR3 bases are TGTGCCAGCAGTTTCTCGTCTAGCGGGAGAGAGACCCAGTACTTC. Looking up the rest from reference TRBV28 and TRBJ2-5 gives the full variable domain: DVKVTQSSRYLVKRTGEKVFLECVQDMDHENMFWYRQDPGLGLRLIYFSYDVKMKEKGDIPEGYSVSREKKERFSLILESASTNQTSMYLCASSFSSSGRETQYFGPGTRLLVL.

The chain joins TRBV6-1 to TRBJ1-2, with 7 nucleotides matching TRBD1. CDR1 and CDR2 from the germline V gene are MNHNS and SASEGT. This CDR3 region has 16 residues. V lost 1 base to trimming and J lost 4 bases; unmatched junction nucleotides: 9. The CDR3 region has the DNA TGTGCCAGCAGTGAAGGATTCGGGCAGGGGGTCTATGGCTACACCTTC. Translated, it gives CASSEGFGQGVYGYTF.

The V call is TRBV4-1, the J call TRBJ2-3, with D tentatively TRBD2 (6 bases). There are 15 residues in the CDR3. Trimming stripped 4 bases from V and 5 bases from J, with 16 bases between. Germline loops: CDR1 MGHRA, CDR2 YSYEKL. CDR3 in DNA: TGCGCCAGCAGCCCTGTGGAGGGCCAAGTAGATACGCAGTATTTT. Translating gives CASSPVEGQVDTQYF.

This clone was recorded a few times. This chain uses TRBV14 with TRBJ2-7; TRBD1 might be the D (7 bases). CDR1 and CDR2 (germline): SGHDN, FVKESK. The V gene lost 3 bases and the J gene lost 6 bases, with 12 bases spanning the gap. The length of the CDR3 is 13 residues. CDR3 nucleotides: TGTGCCAGCAGCCAGTACAGGGGAGGCGAGCAGTACTTC. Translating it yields CASSQYRGGEQYF.

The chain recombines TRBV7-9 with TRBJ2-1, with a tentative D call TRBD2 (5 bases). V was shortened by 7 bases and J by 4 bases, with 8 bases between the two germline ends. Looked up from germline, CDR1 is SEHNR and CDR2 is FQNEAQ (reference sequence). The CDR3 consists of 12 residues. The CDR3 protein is CASTRTYNEQFF. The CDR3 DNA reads TGTGCCAGCACCCGGACTTACAATGAGCAGTTCTTC.

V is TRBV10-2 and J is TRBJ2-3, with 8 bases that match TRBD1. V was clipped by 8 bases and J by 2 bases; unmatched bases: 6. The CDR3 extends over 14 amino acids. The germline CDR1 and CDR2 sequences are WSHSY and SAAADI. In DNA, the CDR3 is TGCGCCAGCTTTTCAGGGGGCCTCACAGATACGCAGTATTTT. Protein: CASFSGGLTDTQYF.

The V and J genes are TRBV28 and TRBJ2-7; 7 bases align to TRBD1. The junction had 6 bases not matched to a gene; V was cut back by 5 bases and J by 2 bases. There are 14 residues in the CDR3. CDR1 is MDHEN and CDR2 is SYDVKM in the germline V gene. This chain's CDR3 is CASSIQGFPYEQYF. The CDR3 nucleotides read TGTGCCAGCAGTATACAGGGGTTCCCCTACGAGCAGTACTTC.

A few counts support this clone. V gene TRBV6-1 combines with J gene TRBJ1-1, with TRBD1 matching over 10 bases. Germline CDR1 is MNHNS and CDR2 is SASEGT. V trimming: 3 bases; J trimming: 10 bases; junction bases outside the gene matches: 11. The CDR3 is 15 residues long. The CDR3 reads CASSDSSGTGETAFF. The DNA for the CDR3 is TGTGCCAGCAGTGATTCTTCAGGGACAGGGGAGACAGCTTTCTTT.

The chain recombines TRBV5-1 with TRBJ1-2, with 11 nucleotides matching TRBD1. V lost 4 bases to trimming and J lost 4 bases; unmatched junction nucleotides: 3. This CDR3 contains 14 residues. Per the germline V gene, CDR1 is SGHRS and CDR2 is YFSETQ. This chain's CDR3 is CASSTGQGAYGYTF. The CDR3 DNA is TGCGCCAGCAGCACTGGACAGGGGGCCTATGGCTACACCTTC.

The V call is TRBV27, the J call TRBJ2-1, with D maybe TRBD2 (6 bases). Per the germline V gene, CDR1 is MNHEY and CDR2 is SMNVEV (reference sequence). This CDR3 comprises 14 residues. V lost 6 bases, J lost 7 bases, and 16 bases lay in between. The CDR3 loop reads CASSYGSGFNEQFF. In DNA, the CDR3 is TGTGCCAGCAGCTACGGGAGCGGGTTTAATGAGCAGTTCTTC.

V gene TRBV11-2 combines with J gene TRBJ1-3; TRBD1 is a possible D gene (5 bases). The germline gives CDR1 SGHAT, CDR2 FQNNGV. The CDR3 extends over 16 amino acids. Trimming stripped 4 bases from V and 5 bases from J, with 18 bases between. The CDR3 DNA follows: TGTGCCAGCAGCTCGCTACAGGACCGGACGAGAAACACCATATATTTT. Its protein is CASSSLQDRTRNTIYF.

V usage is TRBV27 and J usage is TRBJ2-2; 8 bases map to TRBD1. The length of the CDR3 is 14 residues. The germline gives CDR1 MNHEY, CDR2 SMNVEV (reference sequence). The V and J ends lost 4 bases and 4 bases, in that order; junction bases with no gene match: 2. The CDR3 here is CASSSTGGTGELFF. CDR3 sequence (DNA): TGTGCCAGCAGTTCAACAGGGGGCACCGGGGAGCTGTTTTTT.

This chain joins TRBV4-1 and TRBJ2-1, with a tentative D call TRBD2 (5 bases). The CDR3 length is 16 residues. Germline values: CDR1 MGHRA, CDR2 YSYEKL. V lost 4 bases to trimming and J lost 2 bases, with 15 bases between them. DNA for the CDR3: TGCGCCAGCAGCCGGGAGACGGAGCCTCCCTACAATGAGCAGTTCTTC. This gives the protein CASSRETEPPYNEQFF.

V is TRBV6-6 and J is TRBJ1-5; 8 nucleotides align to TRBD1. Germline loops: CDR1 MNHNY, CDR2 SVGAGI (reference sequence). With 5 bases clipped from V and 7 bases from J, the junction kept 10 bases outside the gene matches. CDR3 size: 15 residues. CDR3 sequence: CASSTGQGRGQPQHF. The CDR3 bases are TGTGCCAGCAGTACCGGACAGGGCAGGGGACAGCCCCAGCATTTT.

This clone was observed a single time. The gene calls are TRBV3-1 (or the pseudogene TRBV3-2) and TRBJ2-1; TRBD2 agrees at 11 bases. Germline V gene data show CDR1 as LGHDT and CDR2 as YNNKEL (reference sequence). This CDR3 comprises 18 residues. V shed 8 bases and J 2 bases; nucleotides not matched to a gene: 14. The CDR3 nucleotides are TGTGCCAGCGGAAGCGCCATGACTAGCGGGAACCCCTACAATGAGCAGTTCTTC. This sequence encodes CASGSAMTSGNPYNEQFF.

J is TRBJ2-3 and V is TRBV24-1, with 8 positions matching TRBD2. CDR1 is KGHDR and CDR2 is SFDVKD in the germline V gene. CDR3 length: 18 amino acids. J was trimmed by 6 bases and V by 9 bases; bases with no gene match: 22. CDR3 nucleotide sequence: TGTGCCACCCAACGGGGGGGGCTGGCCGGGTCCCCGGGGGATACGCAGTATTTT. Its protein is CATQRGGLAGSPGDTQYF.

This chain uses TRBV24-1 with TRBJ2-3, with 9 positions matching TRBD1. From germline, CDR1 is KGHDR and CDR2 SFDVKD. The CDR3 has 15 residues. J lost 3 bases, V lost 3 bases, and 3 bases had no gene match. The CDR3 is CATSDTGGLTDTQYF. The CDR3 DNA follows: TGTGCCACCAGTGATACAGGGGGCTTAACAGATACGCAGTATTTT.

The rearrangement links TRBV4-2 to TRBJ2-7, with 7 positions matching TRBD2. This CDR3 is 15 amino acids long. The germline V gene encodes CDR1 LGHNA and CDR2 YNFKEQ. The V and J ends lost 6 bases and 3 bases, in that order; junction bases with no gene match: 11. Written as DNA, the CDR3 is TGTGCCAGCAGGATGGTCGGGCTAGCGGACTACGAGCAGTACTTC. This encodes CASRMVGLADYEQYF.

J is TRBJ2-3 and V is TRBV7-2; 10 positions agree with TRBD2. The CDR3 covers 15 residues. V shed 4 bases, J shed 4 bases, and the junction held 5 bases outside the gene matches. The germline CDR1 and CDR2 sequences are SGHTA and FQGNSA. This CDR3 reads CASSSFGLAADTQYF. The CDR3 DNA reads TGTGCCAGCAGCTCCTTCGGACTAGCGGCAGATACGCAGTATTTT.

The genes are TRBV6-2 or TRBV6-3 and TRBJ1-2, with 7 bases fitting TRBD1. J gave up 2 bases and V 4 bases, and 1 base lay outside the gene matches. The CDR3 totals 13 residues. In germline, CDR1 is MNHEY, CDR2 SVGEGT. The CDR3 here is CASSSGQNYGYTF. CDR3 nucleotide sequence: TGTGCCAGCAGTTCGGGACAGAACTATGGCTACACCTTC.